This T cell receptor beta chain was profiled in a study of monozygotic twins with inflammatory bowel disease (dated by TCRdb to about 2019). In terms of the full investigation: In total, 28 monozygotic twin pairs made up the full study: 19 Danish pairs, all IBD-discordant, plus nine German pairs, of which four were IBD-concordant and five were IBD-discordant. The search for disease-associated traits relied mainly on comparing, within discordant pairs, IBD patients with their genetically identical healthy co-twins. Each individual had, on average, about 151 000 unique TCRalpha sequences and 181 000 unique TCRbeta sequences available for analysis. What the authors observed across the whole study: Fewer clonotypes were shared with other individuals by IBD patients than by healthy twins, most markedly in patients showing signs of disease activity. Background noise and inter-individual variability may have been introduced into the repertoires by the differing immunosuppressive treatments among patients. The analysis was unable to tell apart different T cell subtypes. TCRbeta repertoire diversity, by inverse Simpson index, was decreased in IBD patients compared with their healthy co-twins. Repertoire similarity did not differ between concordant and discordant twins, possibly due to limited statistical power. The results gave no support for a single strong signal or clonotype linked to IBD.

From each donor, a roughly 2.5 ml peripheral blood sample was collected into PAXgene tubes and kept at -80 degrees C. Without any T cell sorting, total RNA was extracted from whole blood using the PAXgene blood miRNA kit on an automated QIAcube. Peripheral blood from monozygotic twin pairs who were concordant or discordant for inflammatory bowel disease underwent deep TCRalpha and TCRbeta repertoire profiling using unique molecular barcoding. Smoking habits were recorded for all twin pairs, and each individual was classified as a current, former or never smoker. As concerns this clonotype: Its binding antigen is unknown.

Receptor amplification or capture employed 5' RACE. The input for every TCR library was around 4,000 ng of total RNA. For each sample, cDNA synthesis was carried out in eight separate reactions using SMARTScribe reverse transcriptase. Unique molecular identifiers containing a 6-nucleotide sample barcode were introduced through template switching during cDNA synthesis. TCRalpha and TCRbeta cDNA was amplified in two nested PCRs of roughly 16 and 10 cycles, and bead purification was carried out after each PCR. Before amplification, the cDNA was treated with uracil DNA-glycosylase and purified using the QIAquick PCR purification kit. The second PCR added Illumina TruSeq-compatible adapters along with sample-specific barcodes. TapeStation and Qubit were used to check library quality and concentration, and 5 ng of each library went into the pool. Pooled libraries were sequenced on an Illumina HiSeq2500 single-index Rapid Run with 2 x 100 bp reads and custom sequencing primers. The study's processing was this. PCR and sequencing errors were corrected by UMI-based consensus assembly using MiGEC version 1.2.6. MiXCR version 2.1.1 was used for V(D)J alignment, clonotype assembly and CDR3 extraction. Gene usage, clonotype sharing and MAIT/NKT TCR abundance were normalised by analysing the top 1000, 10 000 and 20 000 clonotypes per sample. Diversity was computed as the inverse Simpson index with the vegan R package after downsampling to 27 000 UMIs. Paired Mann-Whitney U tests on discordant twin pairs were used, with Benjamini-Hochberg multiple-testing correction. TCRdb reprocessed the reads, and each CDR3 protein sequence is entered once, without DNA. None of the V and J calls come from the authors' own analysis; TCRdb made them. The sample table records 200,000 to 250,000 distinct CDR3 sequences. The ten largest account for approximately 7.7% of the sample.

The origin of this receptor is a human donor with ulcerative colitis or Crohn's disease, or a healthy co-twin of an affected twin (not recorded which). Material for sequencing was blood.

The CDR3 reads as follows: CASSPQGGSYNEQFF. The sequence joins TRBV6-1 to TRBJ2-1. From its cysteine to its phenylalanine, the CDR3 spans 15 amino acids. No DNA is recorded. The germline V gene provides CDR1 MNHNS and CDR2 SASEGT.